This T cell receptor beta chain was profiled in a study of cytomegalovirus exposure and HLA in healthy donors. Each donor was nominally healthy when sampled (though unrecorded immune exposures were likely). This clone turned up a few times. Its specificity is not known. The PCR ran on 60 Vbeta and 13 Jbeta primers. Sequencing was performed with immunoSEQ multiplex PCR; in TCRdb, only in-frame clones are kept and a portion is missing. The sample contains some 130,000 clones, less than 85% of which appear only once. The study, taken as a whole, reports: Most TCR sequences were uncommon, yet certain public TCRs appeared in many donors.

The sample was PBMCs. The sequence came from a woman aged 55 to 70 in good health and CMV-seropositive.

The CDR3 coding sequence is TGCAGCGTGGGGGGTGGGGGTGTGATGTTTTTT. Its protein product is CSVGGGGVMFF. This chain connects TRBV29-1 to TRBJ1-4; TRBD1 is a possible D gene (5 bases). CDR1 and CDR2 from the germline V gene are SQVTM and ANQGSEA. V dropped 6 bases and J dropped 15 bases, with 17 bases sitting between them. CDR3 size: 11 residues.